Here is one T cell receptor (beta chain) with its context. Per the original data handling: Reference gene primer amplification gave nucleated cell count estimates. Data came from immunoSEQ multiplex PCR; TCRdb stores just in-frame clones and leaves some out. V and J calls and clone size are as listed in that table; D and trimming were resolved from the DNA. This sample has about 280,000 clones, with nearly 90% found just once. These data belong to a study of blood T cell repertoires in COVID-19. Study at large: Samples representing acute and convalescent COVID-19 were sourced from the United States, Italy and Spain. T cells, B-cell-depleted T cells, or PBMCs supplied cDNA or gDNA.

Seattle's cohort entered during active infection and was followed longitudinally. Trimming removed 5 bases from V and 5 bases from J, with 7 bases in between. Germline CDR1 LGHDT, CDR2 YNNKEL (reference sequence). The CDR3 runs 12 residues. The chain joins TRBV3-1 (or the pseudogene TRBV3-2) to TRBJ1-5; D remains ambiguous. Sequences were obtained from peripheral blood. This clonotype originated in a woman aged 25 to 39 with COVID-19, enrolled during active disease. The CDR3 here is CASSNRDQPQHF. Written as DNA, the CDR3 is TGTGCCAGCAGCAATAGAGATCAGCCCCAGCATTTT.